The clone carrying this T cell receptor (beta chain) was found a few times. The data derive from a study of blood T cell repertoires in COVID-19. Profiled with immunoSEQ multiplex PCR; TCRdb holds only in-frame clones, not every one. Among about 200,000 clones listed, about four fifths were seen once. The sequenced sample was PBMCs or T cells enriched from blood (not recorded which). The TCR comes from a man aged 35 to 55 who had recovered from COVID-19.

The CDR3 DNA reads TGCGCCAGCAGTGGACCTCCCCTCAGGGGGTCATTTGACTATGGCTACACCTTC. Protein product: CASSGPPLRGSFDYGYTF. The rearrangement uses TRBV10-2 and TRBJ1-2; 7 nucleotides align to TRBD1. The germline V gene encodes CDR1 WSHSY and CDR2 SAAADI. The length of the CDR3 is 18 residues. V was clipped by 4 bases and J by 3 bases; unmatched bases: 17.